The 28 T cell receptor beta chains given below trace back to one sample, sequenced in a study of regulatory T cells in long-lasting Graves disease. Relying on iRepertoire HTBI primers and Arm-PCR of CDR3 regions, the team built TCR beta libraries. TCRdb redid the calling of the multiplex PCR reads with MiXCR, one entry per CDR3 protein. The sample carries 450,000 to 650,000 distinct CDR3 sequences, around 16% recorded once. Time point of the sample: newly diagnosed GD, antithyroid drugs for less than 3 months. PBMC-derived RNA was used for the TCR library. The data also belong to a second study, concerning T cells in Graves' hyperthyroidism and ophthalmopathy.

The input for sequencing was peripheral blood mononuclear cells (PBMCs), taken at new diagnosis, from a patient treated with antithyroid drugs. All receptors come from a woman aged 35 to 60 with Graves disease.

This clonotype was seen repeatedly, ten times or more. The chain employs TRBV10-3 and TRBJ2-2; 10 nucleotides align to TRBD1. Germline V CDR1 and CDR2: ENHRY, SYGVKD. V gave up 6 bases and J gave up 5 bases; unmatched junction bases: 9. The CDR3 extends over 16 amino acids. This chain's CDR3 is CAIRTGQGSLTGELFF. The CDR3, as DNA: TGTGCCATCAGAACGGGACAGGGGTCATTGACCGGGGAGCTGTTTTTT.

The CDR3 DNA sequence: TGTGCCAGCAGCCTCTGGGCGGAGGGTCACTATGGCTACACCTTC. Translated: CASSLWAEGHYGYTF. This chain uses TRBV3-1 with TRBJ1-2, with D unclear. From germline, CDR1 is LGHDT and CDR2 YNNKEL (reference sequence). The CDR3 sequence is 15 residues long. The V end was cut by 4 bases, the J end by 3 bases, with 15 bases between.

The chain is built from TRBV9 and TRBJ1-6, with D hard to call. This CDR3 is built from 14 residues. Between the trimmed V and J ends, which lost 4 bases and 6 bases, there was a span of 11 bases. Germline V CDR1 and CDR2: SGDLS, YYNGEE. CDR3 coding DNA: TGTGCCAGCAGCCCCCGGGAGAGTAATTCACCCCTCCACTTT. Protein sequence: CASSPRESNSPLHF.

This clonotype was picked up a small number of times. This sequence joins TRBV12-3 or TRBV12-4 and TRBJ1-3; D might be TRBD1 (5 bases). V was clipped by 7 bases and J by 0 bases, with 10 bases between them. The CDR3 length is 14 residues. The CDR3 sequence is CASNTDISGNTIYF. The CDR3 region has the DNA TGTGCCAGCAATACGGACATCTCTGGAAACACCATATATTTT.

This clonotype appeared a few times. The chain links TRBV6-5 to TRBJ2-7; no reliable D call. Germline assignment: CDR1 MNHEY and CDR2 SVGAGI. V was clipped by 0 bases and J by 0 bases, with 6 bases between them. This CDR3 is built from 14 residues. The CDR3 here is CASSYSSHSYEQYF. DNA of the CDR3: TGTGCCAGCAGTTACTCGTCCCACTCCTACGAGCAGTACTTC.

This clonotype was seen ten or more times. The CDR3 bases are TGTGCCAGCACCCTAAGGGGCGGTGCCGGAGAGACCCAGTACTTC. The encoded protein is CASTLRGGAGETQYF. J is TRBJ2-5 and V is TRBV6-2 or TRBV6-3, with a tentative D call TRBD1 (5 bases). The CDR3 sequence is 15 residues long. Trimming left V 7 bases short and J 4 bases short, with 19 bases between. Per germline, CDR1 MNHEY and CDR2 SVGEGT.

This clonotype was seen many times. This chain links TRBV12-5 with TRBJ2-5; possible D gene TRBD2, 6 bases. The V gene lost 4 bases and the J gene lost 1 base, with 10 bases spanning the gap. The germline gives CDR1 LGHNT, CDR2 FRNRAP. The CDR3 loop spans 14 amino acids. The chain's CDR3 is CASGSPLAQETQYF. As DNA, the CDR3 is TGTGCTAGTGGTTCCCCACTAGCCCAAGAGACCCAGTACTTC.

This clonotype was recorded a few times. The V and J genes are TRBV12-3 or TRBV12-4 and TRBJ1-5, with TRBD1 as a possible D gene (5 bases). The V gene lost 2 bases and the J gene lost 0 bases, with 8 bases spanning the gap. This CDR3 spans 15 amino acids. The CDR3 loop is CASSLTQASNQPQHF. The CDR3 DNA reads TGTGCCAGCAGTTTAACACAGGCTAGCAATCAGCCCCAGCATTTT.

The genes are TRBV20-1 and TRBJ2-3; no firm D call. The CDR3 totals 13 residues. Germline V gene lookup returns CDR1 DFQATT and CDR2 SNEGSKA (reference sequence). The V and J ends lost 2 bases and 4 bases respectively, with 10 bases between them. CDR3 sequence reads: CSARTPRADTQYF. CDR3 DNA sequence: TGCAGTGCTAGAACCCCCCGTGCAGATACGCAGTATTTT.

This clonotype appeared a few times. The V gene is TRBV7-3, the J gene TRBJ2-2; 8 bases agree with TRBD1. The CDR3 is made up of 15 amino acids. V was clipped by 5 bases and J by 4 bases; unmatched bases: 6. CDR1 is SGHTA, CDR2 FQGTGA, per germline. CDR3 loop: CASSTSTGGTGELFF. DNA of the CDR3: TGTGCCAGCAGCACTTCTACAGGGGGCACCGGGGAGCTGTTTTTT.

V usage is TRBV14 and J usage is TRBJ2-7; D is uncertain. CDR3 length equals 16 residues. Germline loops: CDR1 SGHDN, CDR2 FVKESK. Trimming shortened V by 4 bases and J by 4 bases, and 20 bases separated the two germline ends. The CDR3 region is CASSRDNGWSRYEQYF. CDR3 in DNA: TGTGCCAGCAGCCGAGATAACGGGTGGTCGAGGTACGAGCAGTACTTC.

This clonotype was counted ten times or more. The chain couples TRBV12-3 or TRBV12-4 to TRBJ2-7, with 11 bases fitting TRBD2. The J call may be faulty, since TRBJ2-3 better matches the DNA end. This CDR3 is built from 15 residues. As DNA, the CDR3 is TGTGCCAGCAGTTTGACTAGCGGGGCGGGCGATACGCAGTATTTT. Translated, it gives CASSLTSGAGDTQYF.

This clonotype was counted ten times or more. The rearrangement uses TRBV11-1 and TRBJ2-7; D possibly uses TRBD1 or TRBD2 (5 bases each). In germline, CDR1 is SGHAT, CDR2 FQDESV (reference sequence). V dropped 5 bases and J dropped 0 bases, with 14 bases sitting between them. This CDR3 is 15 amino acids long. This chain's CDR3 is CASSHGTRNSYEQYF. The CDR3 DNA reads TGTGCCAGCAGCCACGGGACGCGAAACTCCTACGAGCAGTACTTC.

This clonotype was seen at least ten times. The chain is built from TRBV29-1 and TRBJ1-2; D is unclear. Germline CDR1 reads SQVTM; CDR2 reads ANQGSEA. Deletions cut 4 bases from V and 2 bases from J, with 20 bases between. The CDR3 has 16 residues. As DNA, the CDR3 is TGCAGCGTTGTGGCGTGGAGCCTACACGAGAACTATGGCTACACCTTC. It specifies CSVVAWSLHENYGYTF.

This rearrangement joins TRBV7-9 to TRBJ2-1; 14 bases agree with TRBD2. Looked up from germline, CDR1 is SEHNR and CDR2 is FQNEAQ (reference sequence). There are 19 residues in the CDR3. Unmatched junction bases numbered 12, after V lost 4 bases and J lost 4 bases. For the CDR3, the DNA is TGTGCCAGCAGCTCTCGACTAGCGGGGGGGCGCCCACAGTACAATGAGCAGTTCTTC. Translating it yields CASSSRLAGGRPQYNEQFF.

This clonotype was seen at least ten times. The CDR3 region is CASSFRRNTEAFF. In DNA form, the CDR3 reads TGTGCCAGCAGTTTCCGACGGAACACTGAAGCTTTCTTT. This sequence joins TRBV28 and TRBJ1-1; D gene uncertain. The CDR3 is 13 amino acids. Trimming removed 3 bases at V and 1 base at J, with 6 bases between. Looked up from germline, CDR1 is MDHEN and CDR2 is SYDVKM.

Ten or more counts support this clonotype. This chain connects TRBV7-9 to TRBJ2-3; D call uncertain. The germline V and J ends were trimmed by 4 bases and 2 bases, with 7 bases remaining between them. CDR1 SEHNR and CDR2 FQNEAQ come from the germline V gene (reference sequence). CDR3 size: 13 residues. The CDR3 region has the DNA TGTGCCAGCAGCTCACTGGACACAGATACGCAGTATTTT. This gives the protein CASSSLDTDTQYF.

This clonotype was detected a few times. This chain uses TRBV11-2 with TRBJ1-4; 9 bases agree with TRBD1. This CDR3 region has 16 residues. V shed 4 bases, J shed 4 bases, and the junction held 7 bases outside the gene matches. Per the germline V gene, CDR1 is SGHAT and CDR2 is FQNNGV. Written as DNA, the CDR3 is TGTGCCAGCAGCTCCTTAGGGACAGGGTTTAATGAAAAACTGTTTTTT. Encoded protein: CASSSLGTGFNEKLFF. Together with reference TRBV11-2 and TRBJ1-4, the CDR3 gives the full variable domain: EAGVAQSPRYKIIEKRQSVAFWCNPISGHATLYWYQQILGQGPKLLIQFQNNGVVDDSQLPKDRFSAERLKGVDSTLKIQPAKLEDSAVYLCASSSLGTGFNEKLFFGSGTQLSVL.

This clonotype was detected ten times or more. The CDR3 DNA is TGTGCCAGCAGGCTACTAGCGGGACTCACAGATACGCAGTATTTT. Translated: CASRLLAGLTDTQYF. This chain joins TRBV2 and TRBJ2-3; 10 bases line up with TRBD2. CDR1 and CDR2 from the germline V gene are SNHLY and FYNNEI. V lost 6 bases to trimming and J lost 2 bases; unmatched junction nucleotides: 5. The CDR3 spans 15 residues.

At least ten counts were recorded for this clonotype. CDR3 residues: CASSLPNSYNEQFF. Here the CDR3 DNA reads TGCGCCAGCAGCTTACCTAACTCCTACAATGAGCAGTTCTTC. This chain links TRBV5-1 with TRBJ2-1, with unresolved D. This CDR3 spans 14 amino acids. Germline CDR1 and CDR2: SGHRS and YFSETQ. V gave up 2 bases and J gave up 0 bases, with 6 bases separating them.

V is TRBV28 and J is TRBJ1-6, with D possibly TRBD1 on 5 matching bases. The CDR3 covers 14 residues. Germline lookup yields CDR1 MDHEN and CDR2 SYDVKM. V lost 6 bases and J 5 bases, leaving 11 bases between the germline ends. The CDR3 here is CASRPGLDNSPLHF. The CDR3 nucleotides read TGTGCCAGCAGACCGGGACTGGATAATTCACCCCTCCACTTT.

This clonotype has a handful of counts. The genes are TRBV15 and TRBJ1-6; a weak D match, TRBD1 (5 bases). Germline CDR1 and CDR2: LNHNV and YYDKDF (reference sequence). The CDR3 loop spans 14 amino acids. Trimming stripped 2 bases from V and 13 bases from J, with 15 bases between. This CDR3 is CATSRPGVQSPLHF. As DNA, the CDR3 is TGTGCCACCAGCAGACCGGGGGTCCAGAGTCCCCTCCACTTT. Based on the CDR3 plus reference TRBV15 and TRBJ1-6, the full variable domain is DAMVIQNPRYQVTQFGKPVTLSCSQTLNHNVMYWYQQKSSQAPKLLFHYYDKDFNNEADTPDNFQSRRPNTSFCFLDIRSPGLGDTAMYLCATSRPGVQSPLHFGNGTRLTVT.

This chain uses TRBV4-1 with TRBJ2-3; 7 nucleotides agree with TRBD1. The CDR3 spans 18 residues. Germline V CDR1 and CDR2: MGHRA, YSYEKL. V trimming: 0 bases; J trimming: 0 bases; junction bases outside the gene matches: 9. The CDR3 spells CASSQEARTGASTDTQYF. CDR3 coding DNA: TGCGCCAGCAGCCAAGAGGCAAGGACAGGAGCTAGCACAGATACGCAGTATTTT.

The V and J genes are TRBV13 and TRBJ1-2; weak D call: TRBD1 (6 bases). The CDR3 is made up of 14 amino acids. V lost 4 bases and J lost 3, with 12 bases in between. CDR1 and CDR2 from the germline V gene are PRHDT and FYEKMQ (reference sequence). The CDR3 sequence: CASSSPTGDYGYTF. CDR3 sequence (DNA): TGTGCCAGCAGCTCCCCGACAGGCGACTATGGCTACACCTTC.

About this clonotype itself: A read error may explain this, as a much larger clone is one base away. The chain carries TRBV15 and TRBJ1-1, with D perhaps matching TRBD1 (5 bases). This CDR3 is built from 14 residues. Between the trimmed V and J ends, which lost 5 bases and 6 bases, there was a span of 16 bases. The germline CDR1 and CDR2 sequences are LNHNV and YYDKDF (reference sequence). CDR3 sequence reads: CATSDSQAGSEAFF. The CDR3 DNA sequence: TGTGCCACCAGCGACTCACAGGCTGGCTCTGAAGCTTTCTTT.

This clonotype was observed at least ten times. The chain uses TRBV5-1 and TRBJ1-1; D gene unclear. The CDR3 contains 14 residues. The V end was cut by 4 bases, the J end by 1 base, with 11 bases between. Germline V CDR1 and CDR2: SGHRS, YFSETQ. CDR3 residues: CASSRDSENTEAFF. The CDR3 DNA reads TGCGCCAGCAGCCGCGATTCGGAGAACACTGAAGCTTTCTTT.

This clonotype appeared many times. The chain couples TRBV2 to TRBJ2-5; D ambiguous. The germline V gene encodes CDR1 SNHLY and CDR2 FYNNEI. Deletions cut 2 bases from V and 5 bases from J, with 6 bases between. This CDR3 is 12 amino acids long. The CDR3 loop reads CASSESRETQYF. The CDR3 bases are TGTGCCAGCAGTGAATCTAGGGAGACCCAGTACTTC. Using reference TRBV2 and TRBJ2-5 for the parts outside the CDR3, the full variable domain is EPEVTQTPSHQVTQMGQEVILRCVPISNHLYFYWYRQILGQKVEFLVSFYNNEISEKSEIFDDQFSVERPDGSNFTLKIRSTKLEDSAMYFCASSESRETQYFGPGTRLLVL.

This clonotype was seen more than once but under ten times. V usage is TRBV12-5 and J usage is TRBJ1-6, with 7 bases fitting TRBD1. The CDR3 runs 14 residues. The junction had 4 bases not matched to a gene; V was cut back by 6 bases and J by 5 bases. Germline CDR1 LGHNT, CDR2 FRNRAP. CDR3 region: CASGRGQNNSPLHF. CDR3 DNA sequence: TGTGCTAGTGGCCGGGGACAGAATAATTCACCCCTCCACTTT.